Below are 24 T cell receptor beta chains sequenced from a single sample in a study of post-analysis software for immune sequencing data. The antigens these receptors bind are not known. The TCR beta cDNA libraries carried unique molecular identifiers. TCRdb re-analysed the PCR reads in MiXCR, keeping a single row per CDR3 protein. Of approximately 690,000 distinct CDR3 sequences listed, over 45% are singletons. General study results and limits: Included in a set of a few TRBV segments more frequent in patients than controls were TRBV5-6, TRBV5-1 and TRBV20-1.

Sequenced: blood. All receptors come from a girl aged 2-10 years with multiple sclerosis.

This clonotype has a handful of counts. This chain uses TRBV20-1 with TRBJ2-4; 7 positions agree with TRBD2. The J call may not be correct, given that the DNA end is closer to TRBJ2-5. The CDR3 loop spans 15 amino acids. In germline, CDR1 is DFQATT, CDR2 SNEGSKA (reference sequence). The CDR3 spells CSARDVLGGQETQYF. The CDR3 DNA reads as TGCAGTGCTAGAGATGTACTGGGGGGGCAAGAGACCCAGTACTTC.

The chain carries TRBV5-1 and TRBJ1-1; D is unresolved. This CDR3 contains 14 residues. V was trimmed by 2 bases and J by 4 bases, leaving 12 bases between them. Germline CDR1 SGHRS, CDR2 YFSETQ. CDR3 DNA sequence: TGCGCCAGCAGCTTAGCGGAATTGGGCACTGAAGCTTTCTTT. Protein: CASSLAELGTEAFF.

CDR3 sequence: CASSYSGTSYEQYF. The CDR3 nucleotides are TGTGCCAGCAGTTACTCGGGGACTAGCTACGAGCAGTACTTC. The chain recombines TRBV6-6 with TRBJ2-7; TRBD2 matches 8 bases. The CDR3 is 14 amino acids. With V trimmed by 0 bases and J by 3 bases, 1 base remained unmatched. Germline CDR1 is MNHNY and CDR2 is SVGAGI (reference sequence).

This clonotype was detected once. The rearrangement uses TRBV4-2 and TRBJ1-1; TRBD1 matches at 8 bases. CDR1 and CDR2 from the germline V gene are LGHNA and YNFKEQ. Trimming at V came to 0 bases and at J to 1 base, leaving 10 bases not matched to a gene. The CDR3 spans 18 residues. Here the CDR3 DNA reads TGTGCCAGCAGCCAAGAACCTACAGGGGGGCGGAAGAACACTGAAGCTTTCTTT. Residues: CASSQEPTGGRKNTEAFF.

V usage is TRBV7-2 and J usage is TRBJ1-2; TRBD1 matches at 7 bases. Germline CDR1 is SGHTA and CDR2 is FQGNSA. This CDR3 region has 15 residues. Trimming at V came to 1 base and at J to 5 bases, leaving 7 bases not matched to a gene. CDR3 sequence: CASSLDGGQRYGYTF. CDR3 bases: TGTGCCAGCAGCTTAGACGGGGGACAGAGATATGGCTACACCTTC.

The chain is built from TRBV6-4 and TRBJ2-3; 9 positions agree with TRBD1. The length of the CDR3 is 15 residues. J was trimmed by 5 bases and V by 6 bases; bases with no gene match: 9. Looked up from germline, CDR1 is MRHNA and CDR2 is SNTAGT. This CDR3 reads CASSLIQGARDTQYF. The CDR3 bases are TGTGCCAGCAGCCTGATACAGGGGGCTAGAGATACGCAGTATTTT.

The chain employs TRBV27 and TRBJ1-1; no clear D. CDR1 and CDR2 (germline): MNHEY, SMNVEV (reference sequence). Trimming left V 3 bases short and J 1 base short, with 6 bases between. The CDR3 is 13 residues long. The CDR3 DNA reads TGTGCCAGCAGTTTCGAATCGAACACTGAAGCTTTCTTT. Amino acids: CASSFESNTEAFF.

This clonotype came up a few times. The rearrangement joins TRBV5-1 to TRBJ2-7, with TRBD2 matching over 7 bases. Germline lookup yields CDR1 SGHRS and CDR2 YFSETQ. There are 12 residues in the CDR3. V trimming: 3 bases; J trimming: 6 bases; junction bases outside the gene matches: 3. The CDR3 loop reads CASSWSGAEQYF. The CDR3 coding sequence is TGCGCCAGCAGCTGGAGCGGGGCCGAGCAGTACTTC.

The J gene is TRBJ2-1, the V gene TRBV5-1, with D possibly TRBD1 on 5 matching bases. CDR3 length: 14 residues. The V gene's germline CDR1 is SGHRS and CDR2 YFSETQ. V shed 2 bases and J shed 6 bases, with 12 bases lying between them. CDR3 nucleotides: TGCGCCAGCAGCTTCAGGGATATGGGCAATGAGCAGTTCTTC. It is translated as CASSFRDMGNEQFF. The full variable domain, rest sourced from reference TRBV5-1 and TRBJ2-1, is KAGVTQTPRYLIKTRGQQVTLSCSPISGHRSVSWYQQTPGQGLQFLFEYFSETQRNKGNFPGRFSGRQFSNSRSEMNVSTLELGDSALYLCASSFRDMGNEQFFGPGTRLTVL.

This chain links TRBV4-2 with TRBJ2-1; D remains unclear. The CDR3 extends over 14 amino acids. Germline V gene lookup returns CDR1 LGHNA and CDR2 YNFKEQ. Trimming took 1 base from V and 5 from J, leaving 9 bases between them. The CDR3 spells CASSQGLGDNEQFF. The CDR3 nucleotides are TGTGCCAGCAGCCAAGGTTTAGGAGACAATGAGCAGTTCTTC.

The chain has TRBV24-1 and TRBJ1-2, with a weak D call TRBD1 (6 bases). V lost 4 bases and J lost 2, with 16 bases in between. Germline lookup yields CDR1 KGHDR and CDR2 SFDVKD. The CDR3 contains 16 residues. The CDR3 region has the DNA TGTGCCACCAGTGAGAGATCAGGGGCGACGAACTATGGCTACACCTTC. It encodes CATSERSGATNYGYTF.

The chain uses TRBV25-1 and TRBJ2-1, with TRBD2 identical over 12 bases. V was clipped by 8 bases and J by 9 bases; unmatched bases: 5. CDR3 length equals 13 residues. Germline loops: CDR1 MGHDK, CDR2 SYGVNS. CDR3 coding DNA: TGTGCCAGCGCTAGCGGGAGGGGCGGTGAGCAGTTCTTC. This encodes CASASGRGGEQFF.

The rearrangement joins TRBV20-1 to TRBJ2-2; D not certain. Looked up from germline, CDR1 is DFQATT and CDR2 is SNEGSKA (reference sequence). The CDR3 consists of 13 residues. V lost 0 bases to trimming and J lost 3 bases, with 5 bases between them. CDR3 bases: TGCAGTGCTAGAGATCAATACACCGGGGAGCTGTTTTTT. This encodes CSARDQYTGELFF.

CDR3 bases: TGTGCCAGCAGCTTCATAAAGGGGTACGGCACAGATACGCAGTATTTT. As protein: CASSFIKGYGTDTQYF. This rearrangement joins TRBV7-2 to TRBJ2-3; D possibly corresponds to TRBD1 (5 bases). The CDR3 totals 16 residues. Trimming left V 3 bases short and J 1 base short, with 14 bases between. Germline V CDR1 and CDR2: SGHTA, FQGNSA.

This chain joins TRBV28 and TRBJ2-7; no firm D call. Trimming took off 7 bases at V and 3 bases at J, with 13 bases between the two ends. This CDR3 is 13 amino acids long. Germline CDR1 reads MDHEN; CDR2 reads SYDVKM. In nucleotides, the CDR3 is TGTGCCAGCAATCCCCCTGCGAGCTACGAGCAGTACTTC. Amino acid sequence: CASNPPASYEQYF.

J is TRBJ1-5 and V is TRBV12-3 or TRBV12-4; TRBD1 matches 7 bases. This CDR3 has 14 residues. J was trimmed by 4 bases and V by 2 bases; bases with no gene match: 2. The CDR3 loop reads CASSLLTGNQPQHF. The DNA of the CDR3 is TGTGCCAGCAGTTTACTGACAGGGAATCAGCCCCAGCATTTT.

The chain couples TRBV5-1 to TRBJ2-1; TRBD1 aligns across 7 bases. With V trimmed by 3 bases and J by 1 base, 4 bases remained unmatched. CDR1 and CDR2 (germline): SGHRS, YFSETQ. The CDR3 consists of 15 residues. In nucleotides, the CDR3 is TGCGCCAGCAGCTGGCGGACAGGATCCTACAATGAGCAGTTCTTC. Translated, it gives CASSWRTGSYNEQFF.

V and J are TRBV10-2 and TRBJ2-5; 10 bases line up with TRBD2. Judging by the DNA end, TRBJ2-7 fits better; the J call may be wrong. In germline, CDR1 is WSHSY, CDR2 SAAADI. This CDR3 contains 16 residues. CDR3 in DNA: TGCGCCAGCTCCTCCAACGGGCTAGCGGGAGAGAGCGAGCAGTACTTC. Translation: CASSSNGLAGESEQYF.

J is TRBJ1-1 and V is TRBV30, with D maybe TRBD1 (5 bases). Per germline, CDR1 GTSNPN and CDR2 SVGIG (reference sequence). The V and J ends lost 1 base and 2 bases respectively, with 14 bases between them. The CDR3 is 15 residues long. The CDR3 reads CAWSGVWGTNTEAFF. In nucleotides, the CDR3 is TGTGCCTGGAGTGGGGTATGGGGGACTAACACTGAAGCTTTCTTT.

The V gene is TRBV5-1, the J gene TRBJ1-2, with TRBD1 matching 7 bases. V gave up 0 bases and J gave up 8 bases; unmatched junction bases: 4. The germline CDR1 and CDR2 sequences are SGHRS and YFSETQ. This CDR3 spans 13 amino acids. The CDR3 sequence: CASSLEGARGYTF. The CDR3 DNA reads as TGCGCCAGCAGCTTGGAGGGGGCTAGGGGCTACACCTTC. Looking up the rest from reference TRBV5-1 and TRBJ1-2 gives the full variable domain: KAGVTQTPRYLIKTRGQQVTLSCSPISGHRSVSWYQQTPGQGLQFLFEYFSETQRNKGNFPGRFSGRQFSNSRSEMNVSTLELGDSALYLCASSLEGARGYTFGSGTRLTVV.

The V gene is TRBV7-9, the J gene TRBJ2-1; TRBD1 agrees at 11 bases. The V gene's germline CDR1 is SEHNR and CDR2 FQNEAQ (reference sequence). The junction had 12 bases not matched to a gene; V was cut back by 5 bases and J by 9 bases. This CDR3 region has 16 residues. The CDR3 bases are TGTGCCAGCAGCCCACCGGGACAGGGGGGCCGTGGTGAGCAGTTCTTC. Translating gives CASSPPGQGGRGEQFF.

This clonotype was detected once. V and J are TRBV3-1 and TRBJ2-7; D unresolved. CDR1 LGHDT and CDR2 YNNKEL come from the germline V gene (reference sequence). V lost 4 bases, J lost 3 bases, and 13 bases lay in between. The CDR3 is 14 residues long. CDR3 coding DNA: TGTGCCAGCAGCCCCGTTCTCTGGAACTACGAGCAGTACTTC. Translation gives CASSPVLWNYEQYF.

The chain combines TRBV3-1 with TRBJ2-2; D may correspond to TRBD1 or TRBD2 (6 bases each). CDR1 and CDR2 from the germline V gene are LGHDT and YNNKEL (reference sequence). This CDR3 comprises 15 residues. V was clipped by 4 bases and J by 6 bases, with 15 bases between them. CDR3 sequence reads: CASSPSARGPGELFF. The CDR3, as DNA: TGTGCCAGCAGCCCCTCTGCCCGGGGGCCCGGGGAGCTGTTTTTT.

The V call is TRBV20-1, the J call TRBJ2-7; D might be TRBD2 (6 bases). Trimming shortened V by 6 bases and J by 6 bases, and 15 bases separated the two germline ends. The CDR3 extends over 12 amino acids. Germline V gives CDR1 DFQATT, CDR2 SNEGSKA (reference sequence). Here the CDR3 DNA reads TGCAGTGCAGGACTATATTATGGCGAGCAGTACTTC. Translated, it gives CSAGLYYGEQYF.